The sequence of this TCR beta chain was determined in a study of tumor-infiltrating lymphocytes in primary liver carcinoma. For the study at large: Both sexes were represented among patients, who were 30 to 69 years old. General study points: Found in all five tumor regions were only about 7-25% of top clones.

With 500 to 650 ng total RNA as template and a constant-region primer, TCR beta cDNA was made. ARM-PCR was slightly modified, and three nested multiplex PCR rounds with it gave rise to the TCR beta libraries. One entry per CDR3 protein, called by TCRdb with MiXCR from the multiplex PCR reads. The sample includes fewer than 110,000 distinct CDR3 sequences, about two thirds of them seen just once. Concerning this clonotype: Its antigen is currently unknown. As the CDR3 is not closed by the conserved phenylalanine or tryptophan, this likely results from a read error. The DNA is omitted, as the CDR3 cannot be located on it reliably, and the CDR3 follows TCRdb's listing.

Co-extracting RNA and DNA was done with roughly 17-33 mg of unsorted bulk tissue as input. This sequence originates from a woman in her sixties with primary liver carcinoma and hepatitis B virus infection. What was sequenced was liver tumor tissue from sampling region 2. The subset here: tumor region T2, inferior pole.

The CDR3 protein is CTSSLVGTGIEKYL. J is TRBJ2-7 and V is TRBV11-2; TRBD1 is taken as the D call from the table, unchecked against the DNA. Germline V gene data show CDR1 as SGHAT and CDR2 as FQNNGV. The CDR3 length is 14 residues, termini included.